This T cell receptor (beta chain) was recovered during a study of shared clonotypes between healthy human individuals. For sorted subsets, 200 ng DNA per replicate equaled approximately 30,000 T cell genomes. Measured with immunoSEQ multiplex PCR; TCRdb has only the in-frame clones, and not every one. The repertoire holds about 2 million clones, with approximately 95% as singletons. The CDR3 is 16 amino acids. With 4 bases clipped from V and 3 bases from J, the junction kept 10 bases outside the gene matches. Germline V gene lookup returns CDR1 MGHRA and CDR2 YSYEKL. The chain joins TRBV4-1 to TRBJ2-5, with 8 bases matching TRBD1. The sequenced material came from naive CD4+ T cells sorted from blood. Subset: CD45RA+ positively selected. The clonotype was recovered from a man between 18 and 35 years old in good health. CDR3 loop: CASSPLGQGGEETQYF. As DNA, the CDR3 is TGCGCCAGCAGCCCCCTCGGACAGGGCGGAGAAGAGACCCAGTACTTC.